Below are 10 T cell receptor beta chains sequenced from a single sample in a study of beta chain features in type 1 diabetes. What these receptors recognize is not known. Broader study findings: Shorter TCRB CDR3s, moderately but significantly so, were found in Type 1 diabetes patients in all four CD4+ subsets.

Sequenced material consisted of expressed TCRB transcripts (all of the isolated RNA was reverse transcribed). Profiled with immunoSEQ multiplex PCR; TCRdb holds only in-frame clones, not every one. Among about 650,000 clones listed, roughly an eighth were seen once. Sequencing was done on a sample of naive CD4+ T cells from blood. The receptors originated from a man aged 30 to 39 with type 1 diabetes.

V gene TRBV7-9 combines with J gene TRBJ2-1; D is ambiguous. Germline V gene sequence: CDR1 SEHNR, CDR2 FQNEAQ (reference sequence). Deletions cut 1 base from V and 10 bases from J, with 11 bases between. The CDR3 totals 13 residues. CDR3 in DNA: TGTGCCAGCAGCTTAGTTCCTCTCGGGGAGCAGTTCTTC. This encodes CASSLVPLGEQFF.

This clone is a singleton in its sample. This rearrangement joins TRBV11-2 to TRBJ2-5, with 11 bases lining up with TRBD1. The CDR3 length is 15 residues. Trimming took 5 bases from V and 5 from J; bases not matched to a gene: 7. Germline lookup yields CDR1 SGHAT and CDR2 FQNNGV. CDR3 DNA: TGTGCCAGCAGCGGAGGGACAGGGGGGACGGAGACCCAGTACTTC. Translated: CASSGGTGGTETQYF.

V is TRBV30 and J is TRBJ1-5; D is unresolved. V lost 2 bases and J lost 6, with 5 bases in between. The CDR3 covers 11 residues. In germline, CDR1 is GTSNPN, CDR2 SVGIG (reference sequence). The CDR3 loop reads CAWSRVQPQHF. CDR3 DNA: TGTGCCTGGAGTAGGGTTCAGCCCCAGCATTTT.

This clone showed up just a few times. J is TRBJ1-4 and V is TRBV6-5; 10 positions match TRBD1. CDR3 length: 14 residues. In germline, CDR1 is MNHEY, CDR2 SVGAGI. V dropped 6 bases and J dropped 11; count of bases not matched to a gene: 9. The CDR3 DNA reads as TGTGCCAGCAGACTCGGGACAGGGGTTTACAAACTGTTTTTT. This gives the protein CASRLGTGVYKLFF.

This clone was observed a few times. The J gene is TRBJ2-3, the V gene TRBV2; no definite D call. This CDR3 has 13 amino acids. Trimming took off 6 bases at V and 0 bases at J, with 7 bases between the two ends. Germline CDR1 SNHLY, CDR2 FYNNEI. The CDR3 sequence is CASRRDSTDTQYF. CDR3 DNA sequence: TGTGCCAGCAGGCGCGACAGCACAGATACGCAGTATTTT.

This clone was seen a handful of times. The chain has TRBV6-6 and TRBJ1-5; D not resolved. The CDR3 runs 13 residues. Germline V gene lookup returns CDR1 MNHNY and CDR2 SVGAGI (reference sequence). With 2 bases removed from V and 6 bases from J, the gap between germline ends came to 8 bases. CDR3 in DNA: TGTGCCAGCAGTTACGAGTCTATTCAGCCCCAGCATTTT. Amino acid sequence: CASSYESIQPQHF.

This clone came up many times. The chain joins TRBV14 to TRBJ2-1; 8 nucleotides line up with TRBD2. The CDR3 is made up of 17 amino acids. CDR1 and CDR2 from the germline V gene are SGHDN and FVKESK. The V and J ends lost 1 base and 8 bases, in that order; junction bases with no gene match: 13. The CDR3 sequence: CASSQVGTRGLLDEQFF. Written as DNA, the CDR3 is TGTGCCAGCAGCCAAGTTGGGACTAGAGGTCTTCTGGATGAGCAGTTCTTC.

The chain uses TRBV7-9 and TRBJ1-6; 8 bases fit TRBD1. Germline values: CDR1 SEHNR, CDR2 FQNEAQ (reference sequence). The CDR3 length is 14 residues. Losses at the gene ends were 5 bases for V and 9 bases for J; bases not matched to a gene: 6. The CDR3 DNA sequence: TGTGCCAGCAGCGGACAGGGAGGGAGTTCACCCCTCCACTTT. Amino acid sequence: CASSGQGGSSPLHF.

The genes are TRBV5-4 and TRBJ2-3; 7 bases are shared with TRBD1. There are 16 residues in the CDR3. Unmatched junction bases numbered 8, after V lost 4 bases and J lost 0 bases. Germline V gene sequence: CDR1 SGHNT, CDR2 YYREEE (reference sequence). CDR3 DNA sequence: TGTGCCAGCAGCGGTGGACAGGCGACTAGCACAGATACGCAGTATTTT. Translating it yields CASSGGQATSTDTQYF.

The chain carries TRBV10-3 and TRBJ2-6; D remains ambiguous. Germline V gene lookup returns CDR1 ENHRY and CDR2 SYGVKD. This CDR3 has 15 residues. Deletions cut 2 bases from V and 0 bases from J, with 5 bases between. The CDR3 region is CAISETSSGANVLTF. The DNA for the CDR3 is TGTGCCATCAGTGAGACCTCCTCTGGGGCCAACGTCCTGACTTTC.